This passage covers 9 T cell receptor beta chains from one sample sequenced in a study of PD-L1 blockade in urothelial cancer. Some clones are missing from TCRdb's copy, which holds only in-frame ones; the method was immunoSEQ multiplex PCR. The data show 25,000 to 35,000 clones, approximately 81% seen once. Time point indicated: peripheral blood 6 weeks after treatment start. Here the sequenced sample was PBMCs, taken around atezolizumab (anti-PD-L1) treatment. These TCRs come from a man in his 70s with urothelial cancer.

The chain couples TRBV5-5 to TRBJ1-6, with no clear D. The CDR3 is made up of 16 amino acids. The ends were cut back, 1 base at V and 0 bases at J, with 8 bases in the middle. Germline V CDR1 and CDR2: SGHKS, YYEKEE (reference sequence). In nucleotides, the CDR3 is TGTGCCAGCAGCTTGTTGTCCAGCTCCTATAATTCACCCCTCCACTTT. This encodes CASSLLSSSYNSPLHF.

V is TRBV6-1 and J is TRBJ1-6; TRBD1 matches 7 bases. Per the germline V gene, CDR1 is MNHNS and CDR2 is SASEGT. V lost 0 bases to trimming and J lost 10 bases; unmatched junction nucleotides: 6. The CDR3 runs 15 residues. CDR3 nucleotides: TGTGCCAGCAGTGAAGCGGAGGGGGCAAGATCACCCCTCCACTTT. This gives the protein CASSEAEGARSPLHF.

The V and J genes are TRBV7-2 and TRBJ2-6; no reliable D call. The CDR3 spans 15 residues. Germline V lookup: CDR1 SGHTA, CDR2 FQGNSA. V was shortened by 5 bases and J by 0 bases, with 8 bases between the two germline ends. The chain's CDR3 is CASSPIVSGANVLTF. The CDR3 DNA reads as TGTGCCAGCAGCCCTATTGTCTCTGGGGCCAACGTCCTGACTTTC.

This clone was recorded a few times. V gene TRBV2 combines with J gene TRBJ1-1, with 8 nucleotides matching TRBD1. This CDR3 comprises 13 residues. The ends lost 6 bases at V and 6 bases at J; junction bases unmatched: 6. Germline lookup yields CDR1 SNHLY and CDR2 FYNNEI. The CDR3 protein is CASRGQGIAEAFF. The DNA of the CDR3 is TGTGCCAGCAGAGGACAGGGTATCGCTGAAGCTTTCTTT.

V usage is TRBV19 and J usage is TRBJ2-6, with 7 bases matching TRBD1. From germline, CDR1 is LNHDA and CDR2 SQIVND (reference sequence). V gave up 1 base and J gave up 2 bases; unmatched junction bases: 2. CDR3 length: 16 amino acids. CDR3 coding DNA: TGTGCCAGTAGTATAGGACAGGGCCCTGGGGCCAACGTCCTGACTTTC. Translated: CASSIGQGPGANVLTF.

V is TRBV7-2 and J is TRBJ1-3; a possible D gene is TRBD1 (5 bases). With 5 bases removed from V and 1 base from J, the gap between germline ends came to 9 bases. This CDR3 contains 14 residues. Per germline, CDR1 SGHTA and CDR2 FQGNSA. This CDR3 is CASSRGGSGNTIYF. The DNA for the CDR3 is TGTGCCAGCAGCCGGGGGGGTTCTGGAAACACCATATATTTT.

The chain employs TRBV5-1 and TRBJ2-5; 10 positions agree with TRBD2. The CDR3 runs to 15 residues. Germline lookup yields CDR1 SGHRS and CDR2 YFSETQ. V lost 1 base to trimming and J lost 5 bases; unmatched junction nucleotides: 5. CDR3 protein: CASSLRDSGGETQYF. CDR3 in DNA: TGCGCCAGCAGCTTGAGGGATAGCGGGGGGGAGACCCAGTACTTC. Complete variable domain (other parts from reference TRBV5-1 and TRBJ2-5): KAGVTQTPRYLIKTRGQQVTLSCSPISGHRSVSWYQQTPGQGLQFLFEYFSETQRNKGNFPGRFSGRQFSNSRSEMNVSTLELGDSALYLCASSLRDSGGETQYFGPGTRLLVL.

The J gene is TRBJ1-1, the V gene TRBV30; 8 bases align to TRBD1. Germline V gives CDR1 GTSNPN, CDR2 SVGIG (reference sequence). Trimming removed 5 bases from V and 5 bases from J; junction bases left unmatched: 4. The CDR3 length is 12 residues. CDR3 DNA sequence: TGTGCCTGGGGGACAGGTCGTACTGAAGCTTTCTTT. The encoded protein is CAWGTGRTEAFF.

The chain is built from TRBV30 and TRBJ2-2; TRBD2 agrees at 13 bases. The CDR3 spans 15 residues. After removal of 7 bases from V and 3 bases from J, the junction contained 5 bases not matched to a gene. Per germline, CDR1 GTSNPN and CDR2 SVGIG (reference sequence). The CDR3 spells CALGTSGAHTGELFF. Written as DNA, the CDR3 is TGTGCCTTAGGGACTAGCGGGGCCCACACCGGGGAGCTGTTTTTT.